These 5 T cell receptor beta chains were all obtained from the same sample, sequenced in a study of blood T cell repertoires in COVID-19. Produced via immunoSEQ multiplex PCR; TCRdb's table is partial and in-frame only. The repertoire has 300,000 to 350,000 clones, roughly 90% of them found once; the top ten carry roughly 3.6%. The sample taken for sequencing was PBMCs or T cells enriched from blood (not recorded which). Receptors were obtained from a woman younger than 45 who had been exposed to COVID-19.

The rearrangement uses TRBV18 and TRBJ1-3, with 8 bases identical to TRBD1. The CDR3 runs to 18 residues. The germline V gene has CDR1 KGHSH and CDR2 LQKENI. V lost 3 bases to trimming and J lost 0 bases; unmatched junction nucleotides: 10. The CDR3 reads CASSPVTGGTYSGNTIYF. The CDR3, as DNA: TGTGCCAGCTCACCGGTAACAGGGGGAACCTACTCTGGAAACACCATATATTTT.

J is TRBJ2-2 and V is TRBV5-5; D not resolved. V gave up 2 bases and J gave up 1 base, with 9 bases separating them. This CDR3 has 15 residues. Looked up from germline, CDR1 is SGHKS and CDR2 is YYEKEE (reference sequence). The CDR3 nucleotides are TGTGCCAGCAGCTTTTACCCAGGGAACACCGGGGAGCTGTTTTTT. It yields the protein CASSFYPGNTGELFF.

The J gene is TRBJ1-3, the V gene TRBV19, with D uncertain. The V end was cut by 8 bases, the J end by 5 bases, with 19 bases between. Germline assignment: CDR1 LNHDA and CDR2 SQIVND (reference sequence). The CDR3 spans 15 residues. The CDR3 sequence: CASSEGAKIRNTIYF. CDR3 sequence (DNA): TGTGCCAGTTCTGAGGGCGCTAAGATCAGAAACACCATATATTTT.

This clone was detected many times. This sequence joins TRBV7-9 and TRBJ1-1, with a weak D call TRBD1 (6 bases). The germline CDR1 and CDR2 sequences are SEHNR and FQNEAQ (reference sequence). This CDR3 region has 18 residues. V dropped 2 bases and J dropped 5 bases, with 24 bases sitting between them. CDR3 DNA sequence: TGTGCCAGCAGCTTAAGAACTGCCTCGGGACAAGCGGAAACTGAAGCTTTCTTT. Translated, it gives CASSLRTASGQAETEAFF.

This chain uses TRBV7-9 with TRBJ2-1; D perhaps matches TRBD2 (6 bases). CDR3 length: 14 residues. Germline assignment: CDR1 SEHNR and CDR2 FQNEAQ (reference sequence). The ends were cut back, 5 bases at V and 4 bases at J, with 12 bases in the middle. CDR3 in amino acids: CASSRLVVYNEQFF. CDR3 nucleotides: TGTGCCAGCAGCCGACTAGTGGTTTACAATGAGCAGTTCTTC. The full variable domain, in which reference TRBV7-9 and TRBJ2-1 provide the parts outside the CDR3, is DTGVSQNPRHKITKRGQNVTFRCDPISEHNRLYWYRQTLGQGPEFLTYFQNEAQLEKSRLLSDRFSAERPKGSFSTLEIQRTEQGDSAMYLCASSRLVVYNEQFFGPGTRLTVL.